This TCR beta chain was sequenced in a study of cytomegalovirus exposure and HLA in healthy donors. Study overall: Falling in the Caucasian-associated ancestry cluster were less than 85% of about 400 genotyped donors. Points from the study as a whole: Sequencing likely produced, as an artifact, a cluster of highly shared sequence variants.

Both 60 Vbeta primers and 13 Jbeta primers went into the PCR. Libraries were prepared by immunoSEQ multiplex PCR; TCRdb keeps only in-frame clonotypes and omits some of them. The sample records some 100,000 clones, 76% being singletons. About this clone itself: Antigen: not known.

Germline V gene lookup returns CDR1 SGHTA and CDR2 FQGNSA. The length of the CDR3 is 15 residues. The V and J ends lost 3 bases and 2 bases respectively, with 10 bases between them. The TCR was taken from a man aged 35 to 55 in good health and CMV-seronegative. Sequencing was carried out using PBMCs. This chain joins TRBV7-2 and TRBJ2-2, with D perhaps TRBD2 (5 bases). CDR3 DNA sequence: TGTGCCAGCAGCTTGGGTAGGACTAACACCGGGGAGCTGTTTTTT. As protein: CASSLGRTNTGELFF.